The source of this TCR beta chain is a study of blood T cell repertoires in COVID-19. Background on the study: There were acute and convalescent COVID-19 samples, and they came from the United States, Italy and Spain. The analysed material was cDNA or gDNA that came from T cells, B-cell-depleted T cells, or PBMCs.

The length of the CDR3 is 14 residues. Germline CDR1 MDHEN, CDR2 SYDVKM. Trimming took 5 bases from V and 10 from J; bases not matched to a gene: 10. As processed by the authors: Estimation of nucleated cell counts was performed using reference gene primer amplification. Profiled with immunoSEQ multiplex PCR; TCRdb holds only in-frame clones, not every one. V and J calls and clone size are copied from that table; D and trimming were computed from the DNA. Among around 160,000 clones, 85% to 90% were seen once, and the ten largest hold approximately 2.5%. The specimen was peripheral blood. The chain uses TRBV28 and TRBJ1-5, with 8 bases aligning to TRBD1. This TCR derives from a human donor in a cohort sampled during active COVID-19. Here the CDR3 DNA reads TGTGCCAGCAGTCCAGGGGGCATCTTGAATCCCCAGCATTTT. Translating gives CASSPGGILNPQHF.